The rows below give T cell receptor beta chains drawn from one sample of a study of HIV-infected patients and healthy controls. One entry per CDR3 protein, called by TCRdb with MiXCR from the 5' RACE reads. The table has about 14,000 distinct CDR3 sequences, about 10% seen once. Sequenced sample: blood. All receptors come from an adult in good health. The CDR3 runs from the conserved cysteine through the conserved F or W. The order of the fields is CDR3 DNA, CDR3 protein, D gene, clone size, J gene, V gene. D genes are given only for firm matches. Clone size is not always given. Where it is, it says once, few, many or a class for expanded clones.

TGTGCCAGCCGACTTACGGTTAACACTGAAGCTTTCTTT CASRLTVNTEAFF - many TRBJ1-1 TRBV7-2
TGTGCCAGCAGTAACAACAGGGGGTTGACGGAAAAACTGTTTTTT CASSNNRGLTEKLFF TRBD1 medium-sized TRBJ1-4 TRBV5-4
TGTGCCAGCAGCCGCCTCTCCTACAATGAGCAGTTCTTC CASSRLSYNEQFF - many TRBJ2-1 TRBV7-9
TGTGCCAGCAGCAAACAAACGGGATACGAGCAGTACTTC CASSKQTGYEQYF - many TRBJ2-7 TRBV7-2
TGTGCCAGTAGTATTGCCCAGGTGAAGACCGGGGAGCTGTTTTTT CASSIAQVKTGELFF - many TRBJ2-2 TRBV19
TGTGCCAGCAGCTTAGGGGCAGGGTCAGAGACCCAGTACTTC CASSLGAGSETQYF - few TRBJ2-5 TRBV7-9
TGTGCCAGCAGCAATTCAGGGCAAGAGACCCAGTACTTC CASSNSGQETQYF - many TRBJ2-5 TRBV6-2/TRBV6-3
TGTGCCACCAGTGGGGCCCCGATGGACGGTGGAATTAGCAATCAGCCCCAGCATTTT CATSGAPMDGGISNQPQHF - medium-sized TRBJ1-5 TRBV24-1
TGCGCCAGCAGCTTTCAGGGGGCGCACGAGCAGTACTTC CASSFQGAHEQYF TRBD1 - TRBJ2-7 TRBV5-1
TGCAGTGCTGGATCCAATCGCAGGTCCCACGAGCAGTACTTC CSAGSNRRSHEQYF - few TRBJ2-7 TRBV20-1
TGTGCCAGCACGAGCGGGGGGGCAGATACGCAGTATTTT CASTSGGADTQYF TRBD2 many TRBJ2-3 TRBV7-8
TGTGCCAGCAGTTACGTCAGAACCGGGGAGCTGTTTTTT CASSYVRTGELFF - medium-sized TRBJ2-2 TRBV6-5
TGTGCCAGCAGCGTACTACAGGGCACTGAAGCTTTCTTT CASSVLQGTEAFF - - TRBJ1-1 TRBV7-3
TGTGCCAGCAGCTTAGGAACGGCGGCCGTCGACGAGCAGTACTTC CASSLGTAAVDEQYF - many TRBJ2-7 TRBV7-2
TGCAGTGCTAGCGTCGGAGGGGTGTACGAGCAGTACTTC CSASVGGVYEQYF - many TRBJ2-7 TRBV20-1
TGTGCCAGCTCACCATCAGGACAGGTTAATCAGCCCCAGCATTTT CASSPSGQVNQPQHF TRBD1 medium-sized TRBJ1-5 TRBV18
TGTGCCAGCAGCTTAGTGGGGACAGGGGGCAGAGATACGCAGTATTTT CASSLVGTGGRDTQYF TRBD1 medium-sized TRBJ2-3 TRBV11-2
TGTGCCAGCAGCCCGGGCAAACAGGGGCGATATGGCTACACCTTC CASSPGKQGRYGYTF TRBD1 medium-sized TRBJ1-2 TRBV7-6
TGTGCCAGCAGCTTCGGCAACTACGAGCAGTACTTC CASSFGNYEQYF - medium-sized TRBJ2-7 TRBV11-3
TGTGCCAGAAGTTACGGACGTGGGGCCTACGAGCAGTACTTC CARSYGRGAYEQYF - - TRBJ2-7 TRBV6-2/TRBV6-3
TGTGCCAGCAACAGACAGGGGACGAAGGTTGATCAGCCCCAGCATTTT CASNRQGTKVDQPQHF TRBD1 many TRBJ1-5 TRBV2
TGTGCCACCAGAGATTCCGACAGAATCACAGATACGCAGTATTTT CATRDSDRITDTQYF - medium-sized TRBJ2-3 TRBV6-2/TRBV6-3
TGTGCCAGCAATCCCGTCCGGCAGGGACCTCCGAACACCGGGGAGCTGTTTTTT CASNPVRQGPPNTGELFF - many TRBJ2-2 TRBV6-1
TGTGCCAGCAGTTCTTGGGCAAGCTCTGGGGCCAACGTCCTGACTTTC CASSSWASSGANVLTF - - TRBJ2-6 TRBV28
TGTGCCAGCAGGGGGAAGGAGGGCCGAGAGACCCAGTACTTC CASRGKEGRETQYF - many TRBJ2-5 TRBV7-9